Below, 19 T cell receptor beta chains from the same sample are listed, as sequenced in a study of blood T cell repertoires in COVID-19. Only in-frame clones appear in the TCRdb table, and some are missing; sequencing was by immunoSEQ multiplex PCR. This sample has about 190,000 clones, with roughly three quarters found just once. The specimen was PBMCs or T cells enriched from blood (not recorded which). These receptors all stem from a woman in her 50s with acute COVID-19.

This clone was observed a few times. The genes are TRBV7-8 and TRBJ2-5; D is undetermined. The CDR3 has 13 amino acids. Germline CDR1 reads SGHVS; CDR2 reads FQNEAQ. Trimming removed 3 bases from V and 5 bases from J, with 10 bases in between. The chain's CDR3 is CASSLTHMETQYF. The CDR3 DNA reads TGTGCCAGCAGCTTGACTCACATGGAGACCCAGTACTTC.

The chain has TRBV12-3 or TRBV12-4 and TRBJ1-1; D remains ambiguous. The CDR3 is made up of 13 amino acids. Trimming stripped 6 bases from V and 2 bases from J, with 10 bases between. The CDR3, as DNA: TGTGCCAGCAGAGACGGACTTAACACTGAAGCTTTCTTT. As protein: CASRDGLNTEAFF.

This clone is a singleton in its sample. The rearrangement uses TRBV7-2 and TRBJ1-6; 7 bases align to TRBD1. The CDR3 sequence is 15 residues long. V lost 1 base and J lost 7; bases outside the gene matches: 4. CDR1 is SGHTA and CDR2 is FQGNSA in the germline V gene. The CDR3 DNA follows: TGTGCCAGCAGCTTAGGCGGACAGGAAAATTCACCCCTCCACTTT. This codes for CASSLGGQENSPLHF.

The chain carries TRBV19 and TRBJ2-7; possible D gene TRBD2, 5 bases. This CDR3 is 13 amino acids long. Germline CDR1 and CDR2: LNHDA and SQIVND (reference sequence). The V gene lost 4 bases and the J gene lost 1 base, with 8 bases spanning the gap. CDR3 DNA sequence: TGTGCCAGTAGTACCGGGGTGTCCTACGAGCAGTACGTC. Its protein is CASSTGVSYEQYV.

V gene TRBV4-3 combines with J gene TRBJ1-2, with 10 bases identical to TRBD1. Germline CDR1 LGHNA, CDR2 YSLEER. V lost 4 bases and J lost 5; bases outside the gene matches: 7. The CDR3 loop spans 15 amino acids. As DNA, the CDR3 is TGCGCCAGCAGCCCCCGGACAGGGGGGTCTTATGGCTACACCTTC. Translating gives CASSPRTGGSYGYTF.

The J gene is TRBJ2-6, the V gene TRBV5-1, with D possibly TRBD1 on 7 matching bases. CDR1 is SGHRS, CDR2 YFSETQ, per germline. The length of the CDR3 is 17 residues. V lost 1 base and J 2 bases, leaving 13 bases between the germline ends. In DNA form, the CDR3 reads TGCGCCAGCAGCTTGCAGGGGGGCATACCTGGGGCCAACGTCCTGACTTTC. Amino acid sequence: CASSLQGGIPGANVLTF.

The chain employs TRBV28 and TRBJ2-2; D perhaps matches TRBD1 (5 bases). V lost 2 bases, J lost 5 bases, and 15 bases lay in between. This CDR3 has 16 residues. Germline CDR1 is MDHEN and CDR2 is SYDVKM. As DNA, the CDR3 is TGTGCCAGCAGTTTAACCTTAATGACAGAGACCGGGGAGCTGTTTTTT. Amino acid sequence: CASSLTLMTETGELFF. The full variable domain, completed using reference TRBV28 and TRBJ2-2, is DVKVTQSSRYLVKRTGEKVFLECVQDMDHENMFWYRQDPGLGLRLIYFSYDVKMKEKGDIPEGYSVSREKKERFSLILESASTNQTSMYLCASSLTLMTETGELFFGEGSRLTVL.

The chain recombines TRBV14 with TRBJ1-1, with 7 bases lining up with TRBD1. CDR1 is SGHDN and CDR2 is FVKESK in the germline V gene. The CDR3 sequence is 13 residues long. With 6 bases clipped from V and 1 base from J, the junction kept 2 bases outside the gene matches. DNA for the CDR3: TGTGCCAGCAGAGGGACAGCGAACACTGAAGCTTTCTTT. This sequence encodes CASRGTANTEAFF.

V usage is TRBV7-2 and J usage is TRBJ1-5; maybe TRBD1 (5 bases). Trimming shortened V by 4 bases and J by 5 bases, and 12 bases separated the two germline ends. This CDR3 is 14 amino acids long. Per the germline V gene, CDR1 is SGHTA and CDR2 is FQGNSA. The CDR3 DNA is TGTGCCAGCAGCTCCCAGGGTGGTGATCAGCCCCAGCATTTT. Translated: CASSSQGGDQPQHF.

A few counts support this clone. V and J are TRBV28 and TRBJ1-2, with D maybe TRBD1 (6 bases). Germline CDR1 MDHEN, CDR2 SYDVKM. The CDR3 consists of 12 residues. V was clipped by 5 bases and J by 2 bases, with 6 bases between them. The CDR3 loop reads CASSGQNYGYTF. The CDR3, as DNA: TGTGCCAGCAGTGGACAGAACTATGGCTACACCTTC.

The chain employs TRBV5-4 and TRBJ2-3; no definite D call. Germline assignment: CDR1 SGHNT and CDR2 YYREEE (reference sequence). The CDR3 is 16 residues long. V was shortened by 4 bases and J by 2 bases, with 17 bases between the two germline ends. For the CDR3, the DNA is TGTGCCAGCAGCGTAACAATGGGCGCCCCCACAGATACGCAGTATTTT. This translates into CASSVTMGAPTDTQYF.

The genes are TRBV27 and TRBJ1-5; the D gene is possibly TRBD1 (5 bases). V gave up 4 bases and J gave up 2 bases, with 9 bases separating them. The germline V gene has CDR1 MNHEY and CDR2 SMNVEV (reference sequence). CDR3 length: 14 residues. CDR3 in amino acids: CASSSGGGNQPQHF. Written as DNA, the CDR3 is TGTGCCAGCAGTTCCGGGGGTGGCAATCAGCCCCAGCATTTT.

This rearrangement joins TRBV6-5 to TRBJ2-3; 8 bases align to TRBD2. V lost 4 bases and J lost 3; bases outside the gene matches: 6. The germline V gene encodes CDR1 MNHEY and CDR2 SVGAGI. The CDR3 sequence is 15 residues long. The CDR3 is CASSSLAGTTDTQYF. In DNA form, the CDR3 reads TGTGCCAGCAGTTCCTTAGCGGGGACTACAGATACGCAGTATTTT.

The rearrangement uses TRBV27 and TRBJ1-2, with 7 bases aligning to TRBD1. The CDR3 has 12 amino acids. Germline-derived CDR1 and CDR2 are MNHEY and SMNVEV (reference sequence). Unmatched junction bases numbered 1, after V lost 6 bases and J lost 3 bases. CDR3 residues: CASSDRDYGYTF. DNA for the CDR3: TGTGCCAGCAGCGACAGGGACTATGGCTACACCTTC.

The CDR3 bases are TGTGCCACCAGTGATTTGGACCGGAATACCGACGCTAGAACTAGCACAGATACGCAGTATTTT. Its protein product is CATSDLDRNTDARTSTDTQYF. This chain joins TRBV24-1 and TRBJ2-3; D is ambiguous. CDR3 length: 21 residues. Germline V gene lookup returns CDR1 KGHDR and CDR2 SFDVKD. V was cut by 0 bases and J by 0 bases, with 24 bases left in between.

The chain carries TRBV2 and TRBJ1-1, with a possible D match to TRBD1 (5 bases). Germline CDR1 and CDR2: SNHLY and FYNNEI. V was shortened by 7 bases and J by 3 bases, with 12 bases between the two germline ends. The CDR3 contains 13 residues. This CDR3 reads CASIGHVDTEAFF. CDR3 sequence (DNA): TGTGCCAGCATCGGACATGTGGACACTGAAGCTTTCTTT.

The chain is built from TRBV2 and TRBJ2-5, with D perhaps TRBD1 (6 bases). Germline V gene sequence: CDR1 SNHLY, CDR2 FYNNEI. Trimming took off 2 bases at V and 5 bases at J, with 15 bases between the two ends. The CDR3 covers 15 residues. CDR3 protein: CASSEQGGSWETQYF. For the CDR3, the DNA is TGTGCCAGCAGTGAACAAGGGGGTTCTTGGGAGACCCAGTACTTC.

This clone has just a few counts. The genes are TRBV9 and TRBJ2-2; D is unresolved. Germline V gives CDR1 SGDLS, CDR2 YYNGEE. The CDR3 is made up of 14 amino acids. V lost 4 bases and J 3 bases, leaving 10 bases between the germline ends. In nucleotides, the CDR3 is TGTGCCAGCAGCTACTTCCGGGACACCGGGGAGCTGTTTTTT. This sequence encodes CASSYFRDTGELFF.

The V gene is TRBV11-2, the J gene TRBJ2-5; a possible D gene is TRBD2 (5 bases). Per the germline V gene, CDR1 is SGHAT and CDR2 is FQNNGV. The CDR3 length is 15 residues. The germline V and J ends were trimmed by 0 bases and 9 bases, with 17 bases remaining between them. CDR3 DNA sequence: TGTGCCAGCAGCTTAGACAGGACTCCCACAAGGTCCCAGTACTTC. This codes for CASSLDRTPTRSQYF.